Sequencing of this T cell receptor (beta chain) was carried out in a study of blood T cell repertoires in COVID-19. Study-level background: Acute and convalescent COVID-19 specimens originated in the United States, Italy and Spain.

Authors' analysis steps: Nucleated cell number was recorded as an estimate derived from reference gene primer amplification. The repertoire was sequenced with immunoSEQ multiplex PCR; TCRdb's copy has only in-frame clones and lacks some. V, J and clone size are taken as reported in that table, and D and trimming were inferred from the DNA itself. This table holds around 320,000 clones, more than 85% found once. V trimming: 4 bases; J trimming: 4 bases; junction bases outside the gene matches: 6. CDR3 length equals 14 residues. Germline V CDR1 and CDR2: MGHRA, YSYEKL. The study recruited people aged about 18 to 95 years across 20 to 30 US areas. All exposed participants met a person with COVID-19 within 2 weeks before entering the study.

Sequenced material: PBMCs or T cells enriched from blood (not recorded which). The chain uses TRBV4-1 and TRBJ2-7, with 8 bases fitting TRBD1. The receptor comes from a woman in her 30s who had been exposed to COVID-19. CDR3 nucleotides: TGCGCCAGCAGCCCGGGGACAGGTGTGTACGAGCAGTACTTC. This gives the protein CASSPGTGVYEQYF.